A selection of T cell receptor beta chains follows, all from one sample in a study of OX40 agonist ivuxolimab in advanced cancers. Some clones are missing from TCRdb's copy, which holds only in-frame ones; the method was immunoSEQ multiplex PCR. The sample has 90,000 to 120,000 clones, around 90% seen once. Sequenced here: CD4+ or CD8+ T cells sorted from blood, sampled in a trial of the OX40 agonist ivuxolimab. The receptors originated from an adult with an advanced solid tumor such as melanoma, head and neck, liver or kidney cancer. CDR3s include the opening cysteine and the closing phenylalanine or tryptophan. The D gene is left open where the match is weak. Only some rows state a clone size, as once, few, many or a class for expanded clones.

clone_size	v_call	d_call	j_call	cdr3_aa	cdr3_nt
once	TRBV19	NA	TRBJ2-1	CASSMAVAPYNEQFF	TGTGCCAGTAGTATGGCAGTAGCGCCCTACAATGAGCAGTTCTTC
NA	TRBV13	NA	TRBJ1-4	CASSLGAGRSNEKLFF	TGTGCCAGCAGCTTGGGGGCAGGCAGGTCTAATGAAAAACTGTTTTTT
NA	TRBV5-1	TRBD2	TRBJ2-2	CASRLAGVPGELFF	TGCGCCAGCAGACTAGCGGGAGTGCCCGGGGAGCTGTTTTTT
NA	TRBV11-2	TRBD1	TRBJ2-7	CASSLGWDRNYEQYF	TGTGCCAGCAGCTTAGGATGGGACAGGAACTACGAGCAGTACTTC
NA	TRBV5-8	TRBD1	TRBJ1-1	CASSLIATGVPIGTEAFF	TGTGCCAGCAGCCTCATAGCTACAGGGGTTCCGATTGGGACTGAAGCTTTCTTT
NA	TRBV21-1	NA	TRBJ2-3	CASRRGQGITDTQYF	TGTGCCAGCAGAAGAGGACAGGGAATCACAGATACGCAGTATTTT
NA	TRBV18	NA	TRBJ1-2	CASSPPARGGGYTF	TGTGCCAGCTCACCACCGGCCAGGGGAGGGGGCTACACCTTC
once	TRBV12-5	NA	TRBJ1-5	CASALAPDSNQPQHF	TGTGCTAGTGCCCTCGCCCCAGATAGCAATCAGCCCCAGCATTTT
once	TRBV28	NA	TRBJ1-6	CASSRIGRARGSPLHF	TGTGCCAGCAGCCGGATCGGGCGGGCCCGGGGTTCACCCCTCCACTTT
NA	TRBV28	NA	TRBJ1-2	CASRTSKGTPEDYGYTF	TGTGCCAGCAGGACCTCTAAGGGGACCCCCGAGGACTATGGCTACACCTTC
NA	TRBV18	TRBD1	TRBJ2-7	CASSQGQGPPYEQYF	TGTGCCAGCTCACAGGGACAGGGGCCCCCCTACGAGCAGTACTTC
NA	TRBV30	NA	TRBJ2-7	CAHRERYEQYF	TGTGCCCACAGGGAACGCTACGAGCAGTACTTC
NA	TRBV4-3	TRBD1	TRBJ1-2	CASSPLGTARNYGYTF	TGCGCCAGCAGCCCCCTAGGGACAGCCCGTAACTATGGCTACACCTTC
NA	TRBV7-2	TRBD1	TRBJ1-4	CASSWGQNEKLFF	TGTGCCAGCAGCTGGGGACAGAATGAAAAACTGTTTTTT
NA	TRBV10-3	TRBD2	TRBJ2-1	CAISEPGLAGYNEQFF	TGTGCCATCAGTGAGCCGGGACTAGCGGGATACAATGAGCAGTTCTTC
NA	TRBV10-3	TRBD2	TRBJ2-1	CAISERTSGSIHEQFF	TGTGCCATCAGTGAGCGGACTAGCGGGAGTATCCATGAGCAGTTCTTC
NA	TRBV10-3	NA	TRBJ1-3	CAISEDSAGNTIYF	TGTGCCATCAGTGAGGACAGTGCTGGAAACACCATATATTTT
NA	TRBV11-2	TRBD1	TRBJ1-2	CASSFGQGYGYTF	TGTGCCAGCAGCTTTGGACAGGGGTATGGCTACACCTTC
NA	TRBV4-3	NA	TRBJ2-7	CASSQASGQRTYEQYF	TGCGCCAGCAGCCAAGCTTCCGGGCAGCGGACCTACGAGCAGTACTTC
NA	TRBV5-4	NA	TRBJ1-4	CASRDVANEKLFF	TGTGCCAGCAGGGATGTGGCTAATGAAAAACTGTTTTTT
NA	TRBV19	NA	TRBJ1-3	CASKEPGNTIYF	TGTGCCAGTAAGGAACCAGGAAACACCATATATTTT
NA	TRBV28	TRBD1	TRBJ1-1	CASSLSQGDTEAFF	TGTGCCAGCAGTTTATCACAGGGGGACACTGAAGCTTTCTTT
once	TRBV9	NA	TRBJ2-1	CASSGGRSSYNEQFF	TGTGCCAGCAGTGGGGGGCGAAGCTCCTACAATGAGCAGTTCTTC
once	TRBV11-2	TRBD2	TRBJ2-7	CASSLGLAVAYEQYF	TGTGCCAGCAGCTTAGGACTAGCGGTCGCCTACGAGCAGTACTTC
NA	TRBV4-3	NA	TRBJ2-7	CASSQGKTVPYEQYF	TGCGCCAGCAGCCAAGGTAAGACTGTGCCCTACGAGCAGTACTTC
NA	TRBV28	NA	TRBJ2-1	CASGGIDEQFF	TGTGCCAGCGGGGGGATTGATGAGCAGTTCTTC
NA	TRBV27	NA	TRBJ1-3	CASSMRAYGNTIYF	TGTGCCAGCAGTATGAGGGCTTATGGAAACACCATATATTTT
NA	TRBV11-2	TRBD1	TRBJ1-1	CASSFDRVNTEAFF	TGTGCCAGCAGCTTCGACAGGGTCAACACTGAAGCTTTCTTT
once	TRBV6-1	TRBD1	TRBJ2-7	CASSVFGQDFAYEQYF	TGTGCTAGCAGTGTCTTCGGACAGGACTTTGCCTACGAGCAGTACTTC
once	TRBV28	TRBD1	TRBJ1-1	CASSPAGGLVNTEAFF	TGTGCCAGCAGTCCCGCAGGGGGACTTGTGAACACTGAAGCTTTCTTT
once	TRBV2	TRBD1	TRBJ1-1	CASSDRTGAGKTEAFF	TGTGCCAGCAGTGACCGGACAGGGGCGGGTAAGACTGAAGCTTTCTTT
NA	TRBV20-1	NA	TRBJ1-4	CSARAQEKLFF	TGCAGTGCTAGAGCACAAGAAAAACTGTTTTTT
NA	TRBV5-1	TRBD1	TRBJ2-7	CASSHPGQGLREQYF	TGCGCCAGCAGCCACCCGGGACAGGGCCTTAGAGAGCAGTACTTC
NA	TRBV4-1	TRBD1	TRBJ2-2	CASDRATGTGELFF	TGCGCCAGCGACAGGGCAACGGGCACCGGGGAGCTGTTTTTT
few	TRBV6-1	TRBD1	TRBJ1-1	CASTEQGPAFF	TGTGCCAGCACCGAACAGGGGCCAGCTTTCTTT
NA	TRBV4-3	NA	TRBJ1-4	CASSQARVDEKLFF	TGCGCCAGCAGCCAAGCGAGGGTTGATGAAAAACTGTTTTTT
NA	TRBV7-2	NA	TRBJ2-5	CASSLHGAGQETQYF	TGTGCCAGCAGCTTACACGGGGCAGGCCAAGAGACCCAGTACTTC
NA	TRBV27	NA	TRBJ2-3	CASIPAPQPGPSTDTQYF	TGTGCCAGCATCCCGGCCCCTCAACCGGGACCTAGCACAGATACGCAGTATTTT
NA	TRBV27	TRBD2	TRBJ2-1	CASSLSGGRIYNEQFF	TGTGCCAGCAGTTTATCCGGCGGGAGGATCTACAATGAGCAGTTCTTC
NA	TRBV27	NA	TRBJ2-1	CASSLKRYNEQFF	TGTGCCAGCAGTTTAAAACGCTACAATGAGCAGTTCTTC
NA	TRBV28	NA	TRBJ2-5	CASSMGGQETQYF	TGTGCCAGCAGTATGGGCGGTCAAGAGACCCAGTACTTC
NA	TRBV4-1	TRBD1	TRBJ2-5	CASSSQTGEGTQYF	TGCGCCAGCAGCTCTCAGACAGGGGAAGGGACCCAGTACTTC
NA	TRBV18	TRBD2	TRBJ2-3	CASSPGLASADTQYF	TGTGCCAGCTCACCGGGACTAGCAAGTGCAGATACGCAGTATTTT
NA	TRBV30	TRBD1	TRBJ2-2	CAWSEPDRGRGGELFF	TGTGCCTGGAGTGAGCCCGACAGGGGAAGGGGCGGGGAGCTGTTTTTT
NA	TRBV28	TRBD1	TRBJ1-1	CASTSWGDRPLAEAFF	TGTGCCAGCACCTCATGGGGGGACAGGCCTTTGGCTGAAGCTTTCTTT
NA	TRBV9	NA	TRBJ2-1	CASSVRGLESVTYNEQFF	TGTGCCAGCAGCGTAAGAGGGCTGGAAAGCGTCACCTACAATGAGCAGTTCTTC
once	TRBV9	NA	TRBJ2-2	CASSASHAGPGELFF	TGTGCCAGCAGCGCTTCCCACGCCGGACCCGGGGAGCTGTTTTTT
NA	TRBV10-3	TRBD1	TRBJ1-5	CATTGGENQPQHF	TGTGCCACGACAGGGGGGGAGAATCAGCCCCAGCATTTT
NA	TRBV27	TRBD1	TRBJ1-1	CASSLRGYRGRSEAFF	TGTGCCAGCAGTTTAAGGGGGTACAGGGGGCGAAGTGAAGCTTTCTTT